This note documents a single TCR beta chain sequence. Its target is unknown. PCR involved 60 Vbeta and 13 Jbeta primers. Libraries were prepared by immunoSEQ multiplex PCR; TCRdb keeps only in-frame clonotypes and omits some of them. The data contain roughly 170,000 clones, approximately 82% of them singletons. This entry belongs to a study of cytomegalovirus exposure and HLA in healthy donors. Study-wide results and caveats: CMV serostatus alone was available as immune exposure information.

The sample was PBMCs. This clonotype originated in a girl aged 2 to 9 in good health and CMV-seropositive.

CDR3 in DNA: TGTGCCAGCAGCGCACAGCGGGGGGGTCCCTACGAGCAGTACTTC. Translating gives CASSAQRGGPYEQYF. The chain has TRBV7-2 and TRBJ2-7, with 10 bases lining up with TRBD2. The J segment lost 2 bases and the V segment lost 5 bases, leaving 6 bases of the junction unmatched. The CDR3 consists of 15 residues. Germline assignment: CDR1 SGHTA and CDR2 FQGNSA. The full variable domain, with the rest looked up from reference TRBV7-2 and TRBJ2-7, is GAGVSQSPSNKVTEKGKDVELRCDPISGHTALYWYRQSLGQGLEFLIYFQGNSAPDKSGLPSDRFSAERTGGSVSTLTIQRTQQEDSAVYLCASSAQRGGPYEQYFGPGTRLTVT.